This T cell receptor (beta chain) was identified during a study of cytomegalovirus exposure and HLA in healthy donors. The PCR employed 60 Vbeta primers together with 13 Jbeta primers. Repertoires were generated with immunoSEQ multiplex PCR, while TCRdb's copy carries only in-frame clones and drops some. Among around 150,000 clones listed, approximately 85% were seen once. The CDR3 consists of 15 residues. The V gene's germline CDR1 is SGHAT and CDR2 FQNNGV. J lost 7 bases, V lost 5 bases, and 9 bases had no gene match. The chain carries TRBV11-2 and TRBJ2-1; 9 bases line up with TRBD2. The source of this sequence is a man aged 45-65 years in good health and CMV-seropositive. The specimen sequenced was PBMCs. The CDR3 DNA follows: TGTGCCAGCAGCCTTGGGACTAGCCCTTTTAATGAGCAGTTCTTC. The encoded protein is CASSLGTSPFNEQFF.